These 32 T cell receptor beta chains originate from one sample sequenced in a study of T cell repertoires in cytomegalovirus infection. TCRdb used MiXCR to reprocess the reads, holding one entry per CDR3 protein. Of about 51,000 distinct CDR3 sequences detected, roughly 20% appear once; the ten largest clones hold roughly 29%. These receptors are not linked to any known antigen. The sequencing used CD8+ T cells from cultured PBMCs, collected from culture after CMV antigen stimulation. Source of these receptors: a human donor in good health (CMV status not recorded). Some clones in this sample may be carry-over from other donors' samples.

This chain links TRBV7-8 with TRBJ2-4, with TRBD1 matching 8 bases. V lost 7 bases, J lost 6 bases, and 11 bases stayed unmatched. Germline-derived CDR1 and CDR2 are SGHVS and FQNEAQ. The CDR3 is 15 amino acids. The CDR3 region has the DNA TGTGCCAGCACCCCTCCTTACGGACAGGGAAACATTCAGTACTTC. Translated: CASTPPYGQGNIQYF. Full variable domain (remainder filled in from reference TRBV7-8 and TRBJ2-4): GAGVSQSPRYKVAKRGQDVALRCDPISGHVSLFWYQQALGQGPEFLTYFQNEAQLDKSGLPSDRFFAERPEGSVSTLKIQRTQQEDSAVYLCASTPPYGQGNIQYFGAGTRLSVL.

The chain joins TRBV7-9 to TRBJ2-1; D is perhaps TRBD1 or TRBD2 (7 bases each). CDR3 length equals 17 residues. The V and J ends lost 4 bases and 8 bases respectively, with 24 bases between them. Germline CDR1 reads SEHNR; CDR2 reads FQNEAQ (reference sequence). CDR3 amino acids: CASSSPGGGGPWDEQFF. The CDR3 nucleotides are TGTGCCAGCAGCTCCCCAGGGGGGGGAGGGCCTTGGGATGAGCAGTTCTTC.

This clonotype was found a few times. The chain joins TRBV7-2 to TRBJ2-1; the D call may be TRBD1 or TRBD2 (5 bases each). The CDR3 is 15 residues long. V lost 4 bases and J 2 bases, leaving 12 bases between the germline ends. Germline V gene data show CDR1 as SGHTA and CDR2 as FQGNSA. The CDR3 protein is CASSSGPLAYNEQFF. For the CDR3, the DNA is TGTGCCAGCAGCTCGGGACCCCTGGCCTACAATGAGCAGTTCTTC.

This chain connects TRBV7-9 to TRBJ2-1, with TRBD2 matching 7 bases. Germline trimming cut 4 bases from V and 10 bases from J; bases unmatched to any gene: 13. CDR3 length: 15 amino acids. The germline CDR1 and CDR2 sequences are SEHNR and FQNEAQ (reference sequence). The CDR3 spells CASSSPGTKGKEQFF. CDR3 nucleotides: TGTGCCAGCAGCTCACCCGGGACTAAGGGGAAAGAGCAGTTCTTC.

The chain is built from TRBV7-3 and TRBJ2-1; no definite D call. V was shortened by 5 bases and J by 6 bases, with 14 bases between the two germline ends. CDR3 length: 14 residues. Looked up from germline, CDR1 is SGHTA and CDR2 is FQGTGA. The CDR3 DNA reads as TGTGCCAGCAGCCCGCCCGGCATTGCCAATGAGCAGTTCTTC. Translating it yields CASSPPGIANEQFF.

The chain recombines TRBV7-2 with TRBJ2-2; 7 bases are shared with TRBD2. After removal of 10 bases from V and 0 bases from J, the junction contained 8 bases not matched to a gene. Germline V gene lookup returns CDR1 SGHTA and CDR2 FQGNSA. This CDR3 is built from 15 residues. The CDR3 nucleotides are TGTGCCACAAGGAGTAGCGGGCCGAACACCGGGGAGCTGTTTTTT. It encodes CATRSSGPNTGELFF.

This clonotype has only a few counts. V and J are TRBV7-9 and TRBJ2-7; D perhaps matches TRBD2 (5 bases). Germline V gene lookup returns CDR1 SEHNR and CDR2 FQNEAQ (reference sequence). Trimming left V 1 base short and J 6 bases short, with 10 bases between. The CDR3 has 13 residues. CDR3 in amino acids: CASSLGSGSEQYF. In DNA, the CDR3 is TGTGCCAGCAGCTTAGGATCGGGATCCGAGCAGTACTTC.

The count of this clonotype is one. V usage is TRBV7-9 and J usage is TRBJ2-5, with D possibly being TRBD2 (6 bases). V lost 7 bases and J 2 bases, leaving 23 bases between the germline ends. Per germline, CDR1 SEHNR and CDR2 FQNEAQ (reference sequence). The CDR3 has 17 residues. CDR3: CASNLRGSVTSQETQYF. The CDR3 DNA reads TGTGCCAGCAACCTAAGAGGTTCGGTGACTAGTCAAGAGACCCAGTACTTC. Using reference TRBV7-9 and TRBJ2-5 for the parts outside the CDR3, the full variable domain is DTGVSQNPRHKITKRGQNVTFRCDPISEHNRLYWYRQTLGQGPEFLTYFQNEAQLEKSRLLSDRFSAERPKGSFSTLEIQRTEQGDSAMYLCASNLRGSVTSQETQYFGPGTRLLVL.

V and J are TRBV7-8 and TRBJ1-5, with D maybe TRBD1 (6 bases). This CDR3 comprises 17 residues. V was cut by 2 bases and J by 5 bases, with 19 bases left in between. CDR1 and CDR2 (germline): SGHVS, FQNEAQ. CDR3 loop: CASSLRGGYGGDQPQHF. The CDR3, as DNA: TGTGCCAGCAGCTTAAGAGGGGGATATGGTGGAGATCAGCCCCAGCATTTT.

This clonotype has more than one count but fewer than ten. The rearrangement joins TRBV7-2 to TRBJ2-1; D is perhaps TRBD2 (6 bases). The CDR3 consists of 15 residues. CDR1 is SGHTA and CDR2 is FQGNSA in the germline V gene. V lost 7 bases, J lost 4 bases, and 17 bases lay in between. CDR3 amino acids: CASTSYGTDYNEQFF. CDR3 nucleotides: TGTGCCAGCACCTCATACGGGACTGATTACAATGAGCAGTTCTTC. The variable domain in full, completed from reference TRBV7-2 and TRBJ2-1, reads GAGVSQSPSNKVTEKGKDVELRCDPISGHTALYWYRQSLGQGLEFLIYFQGNSAPDKSGLPSDRFSAERTGGSVSTLTIQRTQQEDSAVYLCASTSYGTDYNEQFFGPGTRLTVL.

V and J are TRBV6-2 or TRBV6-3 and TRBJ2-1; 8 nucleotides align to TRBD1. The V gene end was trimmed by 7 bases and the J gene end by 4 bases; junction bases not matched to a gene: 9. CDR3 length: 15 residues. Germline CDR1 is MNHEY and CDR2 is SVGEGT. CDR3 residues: CASNLRDRLYNEQFF. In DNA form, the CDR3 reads TGTGCCAGCAACCTCCGGGACAGGTTATACAATGAGCAGTTCTTC.

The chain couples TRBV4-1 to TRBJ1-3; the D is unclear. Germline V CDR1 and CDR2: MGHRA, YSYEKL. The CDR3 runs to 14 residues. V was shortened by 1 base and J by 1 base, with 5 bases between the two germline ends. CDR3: CASSQVQSGNTIYF. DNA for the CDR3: TGCGCCAGCAGCCAAGTCCAATCTGGAAACACCATATATTTT.

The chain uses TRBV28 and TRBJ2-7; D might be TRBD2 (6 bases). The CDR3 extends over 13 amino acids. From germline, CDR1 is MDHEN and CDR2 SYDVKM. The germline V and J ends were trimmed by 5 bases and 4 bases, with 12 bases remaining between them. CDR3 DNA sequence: TGTGCCAGCAGTCGGGGAGGACCTTACGAGCAGTACTTC. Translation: CASSRGGPYEQYF.

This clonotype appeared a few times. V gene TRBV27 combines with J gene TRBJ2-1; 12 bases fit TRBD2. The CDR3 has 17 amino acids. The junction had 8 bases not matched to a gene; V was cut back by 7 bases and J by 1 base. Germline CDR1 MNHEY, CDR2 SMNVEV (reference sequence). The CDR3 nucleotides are TGTGCCAGCACCCCACCCGGACTAGCGGGATCCTACAATGAGCAGTTCTTC. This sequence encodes CASTPPGLAGSYNEQFF.

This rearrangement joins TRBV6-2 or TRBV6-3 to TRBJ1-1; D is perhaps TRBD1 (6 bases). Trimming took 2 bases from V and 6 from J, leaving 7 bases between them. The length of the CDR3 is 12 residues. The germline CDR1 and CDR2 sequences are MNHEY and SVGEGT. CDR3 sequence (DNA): TGTGCCAGCAGTTACGGGGGCTCTGAAGCTTTCTTT. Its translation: CASSYGGSEAFF.

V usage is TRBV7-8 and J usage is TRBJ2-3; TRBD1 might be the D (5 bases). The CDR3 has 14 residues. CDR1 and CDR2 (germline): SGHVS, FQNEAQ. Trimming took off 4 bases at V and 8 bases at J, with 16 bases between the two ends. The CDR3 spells CASSSLLKQGTQYF. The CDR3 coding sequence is TGTGCCAGCAGCTCCCTCCTGAAGCAGGGTACGCAGTATTTT.

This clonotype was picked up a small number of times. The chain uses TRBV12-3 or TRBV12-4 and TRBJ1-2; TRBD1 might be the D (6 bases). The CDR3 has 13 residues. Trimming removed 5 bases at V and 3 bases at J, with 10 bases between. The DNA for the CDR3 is TGTGCCAGCAGTAGCGGGGGCTACTATGGCTACACCTTC. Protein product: CASSSGGYYGYTF.

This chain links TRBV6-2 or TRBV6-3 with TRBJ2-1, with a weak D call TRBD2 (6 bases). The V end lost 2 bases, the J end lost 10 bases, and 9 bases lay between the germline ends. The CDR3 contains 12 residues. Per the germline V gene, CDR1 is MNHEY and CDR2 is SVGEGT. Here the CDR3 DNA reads TGTGCCAGCAGTTACGGGCTAGCGGAGCAGTTCTTC. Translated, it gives CASSYGLAEQFF.

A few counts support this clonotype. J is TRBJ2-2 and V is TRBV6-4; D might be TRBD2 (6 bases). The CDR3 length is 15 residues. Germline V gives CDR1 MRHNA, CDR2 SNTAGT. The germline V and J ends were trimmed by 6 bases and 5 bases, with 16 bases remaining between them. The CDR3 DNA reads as TGTGCCAGCAGACCGGGGGAGGAATGGACCGGGGAGCTGTTTTTT. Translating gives CASRPGEEWTGELFF.

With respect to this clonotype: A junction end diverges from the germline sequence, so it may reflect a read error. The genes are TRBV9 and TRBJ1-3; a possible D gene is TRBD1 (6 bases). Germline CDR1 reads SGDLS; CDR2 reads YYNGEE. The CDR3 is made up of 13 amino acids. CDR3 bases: TGTACCAGCAGCGTAGGACAGCCAAACACCATATATTTT. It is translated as CTSSVGQPNTIYF.

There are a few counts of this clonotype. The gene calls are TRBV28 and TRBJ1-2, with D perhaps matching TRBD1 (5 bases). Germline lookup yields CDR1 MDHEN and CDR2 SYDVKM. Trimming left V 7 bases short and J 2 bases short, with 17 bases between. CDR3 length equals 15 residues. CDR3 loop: CASTSPGRVNYGYTF. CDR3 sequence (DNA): TGTGCCAGCACCAGTCCCGGCAGGGTGAACTATGGCTACACCTTC.

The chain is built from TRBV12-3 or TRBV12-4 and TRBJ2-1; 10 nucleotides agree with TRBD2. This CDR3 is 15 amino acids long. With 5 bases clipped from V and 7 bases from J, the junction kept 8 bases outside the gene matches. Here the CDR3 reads CASSMSGGAFNEQFF. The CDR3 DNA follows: TGTGCCAGCAGTATGAGCGGGGGGGCGTTTAATGAGCAGTTCTTC.

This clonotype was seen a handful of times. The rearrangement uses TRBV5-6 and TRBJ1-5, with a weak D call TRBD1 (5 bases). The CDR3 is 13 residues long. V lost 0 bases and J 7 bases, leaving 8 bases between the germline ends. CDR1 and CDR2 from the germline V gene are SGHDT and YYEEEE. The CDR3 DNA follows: TGTGCCAGCAGCTTGGGTTGGGACCAGCCCCAGCATTTT. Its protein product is CASSLGWDQPQHF.

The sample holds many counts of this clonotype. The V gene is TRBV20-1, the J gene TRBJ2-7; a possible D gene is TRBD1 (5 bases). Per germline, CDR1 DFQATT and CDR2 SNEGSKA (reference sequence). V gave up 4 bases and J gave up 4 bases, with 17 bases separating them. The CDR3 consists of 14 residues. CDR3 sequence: CSAKGRRDWYEQYF. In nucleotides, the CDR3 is TGCAGTGCTAAGGGCCGCAGGGATTGGTACGAGCAGTACTTC.

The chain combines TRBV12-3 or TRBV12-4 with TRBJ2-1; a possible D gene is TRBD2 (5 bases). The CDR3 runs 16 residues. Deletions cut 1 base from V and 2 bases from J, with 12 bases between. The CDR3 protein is CASSLDGEPPYNEQFF. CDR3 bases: TGTGCCAGCAGTTTAGACGGGGAACCCCCCTACAATGAGCAGTTCTTC.

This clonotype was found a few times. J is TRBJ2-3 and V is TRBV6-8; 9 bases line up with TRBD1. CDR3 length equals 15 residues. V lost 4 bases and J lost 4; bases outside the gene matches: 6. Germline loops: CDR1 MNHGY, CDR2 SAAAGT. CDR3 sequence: CASSSTGGSSDTQYF. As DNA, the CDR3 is TGTGCCAGCAGTTCGACAGGGGGATCATCAGATACGCAGTATTTT.

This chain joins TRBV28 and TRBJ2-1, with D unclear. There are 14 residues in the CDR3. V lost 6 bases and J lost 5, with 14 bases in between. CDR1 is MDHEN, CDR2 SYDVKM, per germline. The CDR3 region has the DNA TGTGCCAGCAGCCCCCCCACCAGCCACAATGAGCAGTTCTTC. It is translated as CASSPPTSHNEQFF.

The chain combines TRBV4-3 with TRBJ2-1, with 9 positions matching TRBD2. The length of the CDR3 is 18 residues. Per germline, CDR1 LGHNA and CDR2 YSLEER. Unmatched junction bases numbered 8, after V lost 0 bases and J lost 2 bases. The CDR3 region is CASSQDAGSGSAYNEQFF. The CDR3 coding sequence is TGCGCCAGCAGCCAAGATGCTGGTAGCGGGAGTGCCTACAATGAGCAGTTCTTC.

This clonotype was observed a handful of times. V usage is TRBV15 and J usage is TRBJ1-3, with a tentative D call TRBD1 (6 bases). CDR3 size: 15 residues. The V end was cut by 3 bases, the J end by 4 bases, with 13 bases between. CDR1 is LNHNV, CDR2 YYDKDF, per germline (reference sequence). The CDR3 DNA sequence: TGTGCCACCAGCAGCTCCGGGGGGCGCGGAAACACCATATATTTT. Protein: CATSSSGGRGNTIYF.

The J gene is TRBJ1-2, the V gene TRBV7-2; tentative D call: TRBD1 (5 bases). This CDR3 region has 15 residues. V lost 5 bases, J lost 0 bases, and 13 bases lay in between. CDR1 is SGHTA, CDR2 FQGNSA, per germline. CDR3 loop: CASSPLGGTNYGYTF. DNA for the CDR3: TGTGCCAGCAGCCCCTTGGGGGGGACTAACTATGGCTACACCTTC.

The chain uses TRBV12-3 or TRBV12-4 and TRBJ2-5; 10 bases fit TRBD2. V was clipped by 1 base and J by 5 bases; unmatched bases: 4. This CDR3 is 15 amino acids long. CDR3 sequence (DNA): TGTGCCAGCAGTTTAGGAGCGGGGGGGCCGGAGACCCAGTACTTC. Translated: CASSLGAGGPETQYF.

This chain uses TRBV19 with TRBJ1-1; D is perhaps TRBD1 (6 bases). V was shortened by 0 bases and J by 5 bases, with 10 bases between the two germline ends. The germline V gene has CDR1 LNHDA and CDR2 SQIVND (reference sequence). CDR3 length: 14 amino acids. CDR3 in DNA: TGTGCCAGTAGTATAGATGAGGGGGGGACTGAAGCTTTCTTT. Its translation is CASSIDEGGTEAFF.